The 30 T cell receptor beta chains given below trace back to one sample, sequenced in a study of T cells in localized non-small cell lung cancer. The table came from immunoSEQ multiplex PCR; TCRdb's copy has only in-frame clones and leaves some out. The top ten clones hold more than 14% of a sample with about 2,400 clones, roughly 25% of them seen once. The sample consisted of lung tumor tissue, taken before any cancer treatment. These receptors came from a male donor older than 55 with stage III squamous cell lung carcinoma.

The table lists this clone with a few counts. This chain links TRBV9 with TRBJ2-5, with 7 bases matching TRBD1. Unmatched junction bases numbered 5, after V lost 5 bases and J lost 1 base. CDR3 length equals 14 residues. Germline CDR1 is SGDLS and CDR2 is YYNGEE. The CDR3 loop is CASSDDRVQETQYF. CDR3 coding DNA: TGTGCCAGCAGTGACGACAGGGTCCAAGAGACCCAGTACTTC.

This clone was recorded once. The chain links TRBV18 to TRBJ2-1; 9 bases map to TRBD1. The germline CDR1 and CDR2 sequences are KGHSH and LQKENI. The CDR3 sequence is 15 residues long. Trimming cost V 3 bases and J 5 bases; bases outside gene matches: 5. The CDR3 here is CASSPGTGWNNEQFF. As DNA, the CDR3 is TGTGCCAGCTCACCCGGGACAGGGTGGAACAATGAGCAGTTCTTC.

This clone was detected only a few times. The chain couples TRBV28 to TRBJ1-2; D remains ambiguous. Trimming stripped 2 bases from V and 6 bases from J, with 13 bases between. The germline V gene encodes CDR1 MDHEN and CDR2 SYDVKM. The CDR3 totals 14 residues. CDR3 protein: CASSLSWGGNGYTF. The CDR3 nucleotides read TGTGCCAGCAGTTTAAGCTGGGGAGGGAATGGCTACACCTTC.

This clone is medium-sized. This chain connects TRBV6-8 to TRBJ1-2, with D possibly being TRBD1 (6 bases). Germline lookup yields CDR1 MNHGY and CDR2 SAAAGT. The CDR3 loop spans 15 amino acids. Trimming cost V 4 bases and J 4 bases, with 16 bases left between them. The CDR3 protein is CASSLTGTVTYGYTF. DNA of the CDR3: TGTGCCAGCAGTTTAACAGGGACGGTAACCTATGGCTACACCTTC.

The chain is built from TRBV6-8 and TRBJ2-2; 9 bases are shared with TRBD1. CDR3 size: 15 residues. CDR1 is MNHGY, CDR2 SAAAGT, per germline. The V gene end was trimmed by 4 bases and the J gene end by 0 bases; junction bases not matched to a gene: 0. CDR3 in amino acids: CASSWTGANTGELFF. In DNA form, the CDR3 reads TGTGCCAGCAGTTGGACAGGGGCGAACACCGGGGAGCTGTTTTTT.

The rearrangement joins TRBV19 to TRBJ2-2; 8 nucleotides line up with TRBD1. Germline values: CDR1 LNHDA, CDR2 SQIVND (reference sequence). Trimming at V came to 3 bases and at J to 7 bases, leaving 7 bases not matched to a gene. There are 15 residues in the CDR3. The DNA for the CDR3 is TGTGCCAGTAGTATCCGTCAGGGGGCAATCGGGGAGCTGTTTTTT. Amino acids: CASSIRQGAIGELFF.

The chain carries TRBV19 and TRBJ2-7; 14 bases match TRBD2. This CDR3 comprises 17 residues. Germline V lookup: CDR1 LNHDA, CDR2 SQIVND (reference sequence). V was pared by 6 bases and J by 4 bases, with 11 bases of the junction left unmatched. CDR3 nucleotide sequence: TGTGCCAGTAGCCCGGACGGGACTAGCGGGAGTAGTTACGAGCAGTACTTC. It is translated as CASSPDGTSGSSYEQYF.

This chain joins TRBV9 and TRBJ2-3; 10 bases align to TRBD2. V was clipped by 4 bases and J by 3 bases; unmatched bases: 8. CDR1 and CDR2 (germline): SGDLS, YYNGEE. The CDR3 length is 16 residues. The CDR3: CASSLASGRITDTQYF. Written as DNA, the CDR3 is TGTGCCAGCAGCTTGGCTAGCGGGAGAATTACAGATACGCAGTATTTT. The full variable domain, with the rest looked up from reference TRBV9 and TRBJ2-3, is DSGVTQTPKHLITATGQRVTLRCSPRSGDLSVYWYQQSLDQGLQFLIQYYNGEERAKGNILERFSAQQFPDLHSELNLSSLELGDSALYFCASSLASGRITDTQYFGPGTRLTVL.

The genes are TRBV6-8 and TRBJ2-4; D not certain. Germline CDR1 MNHGY, CDR2 SAAAGT. This CDR3 region has 17 residues. V lost 0 bases, J lost 1 base, and 13 bases lay in between. CDR3 DNA: TGTGCCAGCAGTTACTCGCGTTTGGGATCGGCCAAAAACATTCAGTACTTC. Its translation is CASSYSRLGSAKNIQYF.

For the CDR3, the DNA is TGTGCCACCAGCTCAAGGCGGGAGGGAGACAATGAGCAGTTCTTC. Translation gives CATSSRREGDNEQFF. The V gene is TRBV15, the J gene TRBJ2-1; TRBD2 aligns across 9 bases. Germline-derived CDR1 and CDR2 are LNHNV and YYDKDF (reference sequence). The CDR3 covers 15 residues. V dropped 5 bases and J dropped 5; count of bases not matched to a gene: 7.

This clone was picked up a small number of times. The chain is built from TRBV18 and TRBJ2-7; 7 nucleotides agree with TRBD1. The V segment lost 2 bases and the J segment 3 bases; nucleotides outside the gene matches: 4. CDR1 is KGHSH and CDR2 is LQKENI in the germline V gene. This CDR3 comprises 14 residues. DNA of the CDR3: TGTGCCAGCTCACCAAGACAGGGTGTCTACGAGCAGTACTTC. Its translation is CASSPRQGVYEQYF.

In its sample, this clone was seen a few times. The J gene is TRBJ2-2, the V gene TRBV28; TRBD1 aligns across 9 bases. The CDR3 length is 16 residues. The germline V gene has CDR1 MDHEN and CDR2 SYDVKM. V gave up 6 bases and J gave up 4 bases; unmatched junction bases: 9. The CDR3 DNA is TGTGCCAGCAGGGTGGCGGGACAGGGTCGCACCGGGGAGCTGTTTTTT. It specifies CASRVAGQGRTGELFF.

This chain joins TRBV14 and TRBJ2-3; D call uncertain. CDR3 length: 14 residues. The V end lost 5 bases, the J end lost 3 bases, and 12 bases lay between the germline ends. Germline V gene data show CDR1 as SGHDN and CDR2 as FVKESK. The DNA of the CDR3 is TGTGCCAGCAGCTCGGATTGGGGAACAGATACGCAGTATTTT. Its translation: CASSSDWGTDTQYF.

V and J are TRBV28 and TRBJ2-7, with D possibly being TRBD1 (6 bases). V was pared by 6 bases and J by 8 bases, with 14 bases between. From germline, CDR1 is MDHEN and CDR2 SYDVKM. The CDR3 sequence is 12 residues long. CDR3 DNA: TGTGCCAGCAGACTCGGACAGAGGAAGCAGTACTTC. This sequence encodes CASRLGQRKQYF.

This clone was recorded once. This chain joins TRBV25-1 and TRBJ2-5; 10 bases line up with TRBD1. The CDR3 consists of 15 residues. V lost 4 bases, J lost 3 bases, and 5 bases stayed unmatched. The germline V gene has CDR1 MGHDK and CDR2 SYGVNS. This CDR3 is CASSGRGQGKETQYF. The CDR3 coding sequence is TGTGCCAGCAGTGGACGGGGACAGGGGAAAGAGACCCAGTACTTC. The whole variable domain, filled in from reference TRBV25-1 and TRBJ2-5, reads EADIYQTPRYLVIGTGKKITLECSQTMGHDKMYWYQQDPGMELHLIHYSYGVNSTEKGDLSSESTVSRIRTEHFPLTLESARPSHTSQYLCASSGRGQGKETQYFGPGTRLLVL.

This clone was recorded a few times. The chain employs TRBV9 and TRBJ2-7, with D possibly being TRBD2 (6 bases). V lost 0 bases, J lost 6 bases, and 19 bases lay in between. The CDR3 spans 16 residues. Germline CDR1 SGDLS, CDR2 YYNGEE. CDR3 DNA sequence: TGTGCCAGCAGCGTAGACGCGGGACTGCTGCTACGCGAGCAGTACTTC. Its protein product is CASSVDAGLLLREQYF.

This clone was detected a few times. The chain joins TRBV9 to TRBJ2-1, with a tentative D call TRBD2 (6 bases). The germline V gene encodes CDR1 SGDLS and CDR2 YYNGEE. This CDR3 contains 17 residues. Trimming stripped 5 bases from V and 0 bases from J, with 18 bases between. The CDR3 DNA is TGTGCCAGCAGTGAAAGTGCGGGGATGAGCTCCTACAATGAGCAGTTCTTC. This encodes CASSESAGMSSYNEQFF.

This clone has only a few counts. V usage is TRBV9 and J usage is TRBJ2-6; D is ambiguous. V lost 10 bases to trimming and J lost 1 base, with 12 bases between them. The CDR3 runs 14 residues. Germline V gene data show CDR1 as SGDLS and CDR2 as YYNGEE. The CDR3 region is CAGRLGSGANVLTF. Written as DNA, the CDR3 is TGTGCCGGACGGCTTGGGTCTGGGGCCAACGTCCTGACTTTC.

The chain employs TRBV11-3 and TRBJ1-2; D is perhaps TRBD1 (5 bases). The germline V gene encodes CDR1 SGHNT and CDR2 YENEEA. CDR3 length equals 15 residues. V lost 3 bases, J lost 4 bases, and 15 bases lay in between. This chain's CDR3 is CASSLGEGSIYGYTF. In DNA, the CDR3 is TGTGCCAGCAGCTTGGGGGAGGGCTCCATCTATGGCTACACCTTC.

This clone is labeled as medium-sized. The chain joins TRBV6-8 to TRBJ1-1; TRBD1 matches 9 bases. Trimming removed 5 bases from V and 5 bases from J; junction bases left unmatched: 3. Germline V gives CDR1 MNHGY, CDR2 SAAAGT. This CDR3 comprises 13 residues. CDR3 nucleotide sequence: TGTGCCAGCAGTCAGACAGGGGGAACTGAAGCTTTCTTT. It codes for CASSQTGGTEAFF.

This clone showed up just a few times. This chain joins TRBV22-1 and TRBJ2-1; TRBD2, the table's D call, lacks a check against the DNA. TRBV22-1 counts as a pseudogene. The CDR3 contains 12 residues. This CDR3 is CASSFGGSEQFF. For the CDR3, the DNA is TGTGCCAGCAGTTTCGGCGGCTCGGAGCAGTTCTTC.

This chain uses TRBV19 with TRBJ2-7, with D perhaps TRBD1 or TRBD2 (5 bases each). From germline, CDR1 is LNHDA and CDR2 SQIVND (reference sequence). This CDR3 contains 15 residues. The V end was cut by 3 bases, the J end by 3 bases, with 15 bases between. The CDR3 loop is CASSMSGGTVYEQYF. CDR3 DNA: TGTGCCAGTAGTATGTCTGGGGGAACTGTCTACGAGCAGTACTTC. Looking up the rest from reference TRBV19 and TRBJ2-7 gives the full variable domain: DGGITQSPKYLFRKEGQNVTLSCEQNLNHDAMYWYRQDPGQGLRLIYYSQIVNDFQKGDIAEGYSVSREKKESFPLTVTSAQKNPTAFYLCASSMSGGTVYEQYFGPGTRLTVT.

The chain recombines TRBV23-1 with TRBJ1-2; 10 nucleotides line up with TRBD1. TRBV23-1 is sorted into the ORF group, with uncertain function. V was pared by 6 bases and J by 4 bases, with 11 bases of the junction left unmatched. The CDR3 is 16 residues long. The CDR3 nucleotides are TGCGCCAGCAGCCATCCTGGACAGGGGGGTGTCTATGGCTACACCTTC. Encoded protein: CASSHPGQGGVYGYTF.

The gene calls are TRBV10-3 and TRBJ2-7; 10 nucleotides align to TRBD1. The V segment lost 4 bases and the J segment 4 bases; nucleotides outside the gene matches: 19. Germline CDR1 and CDR2: ENHRY and SYGVKD. The CDR3 consists of 19 residues. CDR3 protein: CAISVYIEGLGTGAYEQYF. Written as DNA, the CDR3 is TGTGCCATCAGTGTTTATATCGAGGGACTCGGGACAGGGGCTTACGAGCAGTACTTC.

This clone has only a few counts. The chain uses TRBV9 and TRBJ2-5; the D gene is possibly TRBD2 (6 bases). CDR1 is SGDLS, CDR2 YYNGEE, per germline. Trimming took off 4 bases at V and 7 bases at J, with 14 bases between the two ends. This CDR3 is built from 13 residues. CDR3: CASSLLGSGTQYF. CDR3 nucleotide sequence: TGTGCCAGCAGCCTACTAGGTAGCGGGACCCAGTACTTC.

The V call is TRBV9, the J call TRBJ2-5; 11 bases map to TRBD2. Germline assignment: CDR1 SGDLS and CDR2 YYNGEE. This CDR3 has 15 residues. The ends lost 5 bases at V and 4 bases at J; junction bases unmatched: 7. The chain's CDR3 is CASREGLAGGETQYF. The CDR3 coding sequence is TGTGCCAGCAGGGAAGGTCTAGCGGGAGGAGAGACCCAGTACTTC.

This clone was observed a few times. V and J are TRBV6-8 and TRBJ2-1; D not certain. Germline lookup yields CDR1 MNHGY and CDR2 SAAAGT. This CDR3 is built from 15 residues. Trimming stripped 7 bases from V and 0 bases from J, with 13 bases between. The CDR3 DNA sequence: TGTGCCAGCAACCAACAGCGAGGCTCCTACAATGAGCAGTTCTTC. This codes for CASNQQRGSYNEQFF.

CDR3 DNA sequence: TGTGCCTGGAAAGATGACAATTCAGAAGCTTTCTTT. Its translation: CAWKDDNSEAFF. This rearrangement joins TRBV30 to TRBJ1-1; no reliable D call. Germline loops: CDR1 GTSNPN, CDR2 SVGIG (reference sequence). The CDR3 has 12 residues. Trimming stripped 4 bases from V and 8 bases from J, with 14 bases between.

This clone is labeled as large. The rearrangement joins TRBV28 to TRBJ2-1, with unresolved D. This CDR3 spans 15 amino acids. Germline loops: CDR1 MDHEN, CDR2 SYDVKM. V gave up 3 bases and J gave up 0 bases, with 9 bases separating them. The CDR3 here is CASSLGGSSYNEQFF. The CDR3 DNA sequence: TGTGCCAGCAGTTTGGGCGGTAGCTCCTACAATGAGCAGTTCTTC. The whole variable domain, remainder taken from reference TRBV28 and TRBJ2-1, is DVKVTQSSRYLVKRTGEKVFLECVQDMDHENMFWYRQDPGLGLRLIYFSYDVKMKEKGDIPEGYSVSREKKERFSLILESASTNQTSMYLCASSLGGSSYNEQFFGPGTRLTVL.

This chain links TRBV6-4 with TRBJ2-1; 11 positions match TRBD2. This CDR3 is 18 amino acids long. With 5 bases clipped from V and 0 bases from J, the junction kept 9 bases outside the gene matches. Germline values: CDR1 MRHNA, CDR2 SNTAGT. The CDR3 DNA sequence: TGTGCCAGCAGTACACCGGGACTAGCGGAGAACTCCTACAATGAGCAGTTCTTC. Amino acid sequence: CASSTPGLAENSYNEQFF.